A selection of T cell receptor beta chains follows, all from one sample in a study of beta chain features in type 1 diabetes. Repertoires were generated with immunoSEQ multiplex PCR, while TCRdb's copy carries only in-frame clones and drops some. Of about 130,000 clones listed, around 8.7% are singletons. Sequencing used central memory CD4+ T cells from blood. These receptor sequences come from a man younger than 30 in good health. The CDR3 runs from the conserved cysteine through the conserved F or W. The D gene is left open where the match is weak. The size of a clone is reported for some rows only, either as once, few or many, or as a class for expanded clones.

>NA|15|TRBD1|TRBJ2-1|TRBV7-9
TGTGCCAGCAGCCCAAAGGGACAGGAGTACAATGAGCAGTTCTTC
CASSPKGQEYNEQFF
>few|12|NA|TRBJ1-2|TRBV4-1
TGCGCCAGCAGCCAAGGAACAACTGGCTACACCTTC
CASSQGTTGYTF
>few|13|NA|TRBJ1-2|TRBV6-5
TGTGCCAGCAGTTACAGGGAGCAAATTGGCTACACCTTC
CASSYREQIGYTF
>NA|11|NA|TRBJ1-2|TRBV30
TGTGCCTGGAGTGTAACCGGGGGAAGTACCTTC
CAWSVTGGSTF
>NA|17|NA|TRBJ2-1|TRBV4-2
TGTGCCAGCAGCCAAGGAGAGGCAGGGGCATCCTACAATGAGCAGTTCTTC
CASSQGEAGASYNEQFF
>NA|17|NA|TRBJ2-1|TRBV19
TGTGCCAGTAGTCTAGGGGGCGGGAGCGGGGTTAGGAATGAGCAGTTCTTC
CASSLGGGSGVRNEQFF
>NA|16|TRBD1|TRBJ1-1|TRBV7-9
TGTGCCAGCAGCCCTTTAGGGGACAGGCTGAACACTGAAGCTTTCTTT
CASSPLGDRLNTEAFF
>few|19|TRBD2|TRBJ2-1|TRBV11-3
TGTGCCAGCAGCTTAGCGAAGTGGGCTAGCGGGGGGTCTGACAATGAGCAGTTCTTC
CASSLAKWASGGSDNEQFF
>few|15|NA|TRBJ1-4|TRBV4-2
TGTGCCAGCAGCCAAGACGGAGGAACTAATGAAAAACTGTTTTTT
CASSQDGGTNEKLFF
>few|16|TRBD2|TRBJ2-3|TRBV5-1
TGCGCCAGCAGCTTGGGGGCTAGCGGCCACACAGATACGCAGTATTTT
CASSLGASGHTDTQYF
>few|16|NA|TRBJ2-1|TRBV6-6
TGTGCCAGCAGTTCTCGACTAGGAGGGTCCTACAATGAGCAGTTCTTC
CASSSRLGGSYNEQFF
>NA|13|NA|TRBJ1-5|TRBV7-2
TGTGCCAGCAGTCAGGACTGGTACCAGCCCCAGCATTTT
CASSQDWYQPQHF
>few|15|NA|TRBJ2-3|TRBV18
TGTGCCAGCTCACCACCGAGGGGGGGCAGAGATACGCAGTATTTT
CASSPPRGGRDTQYF
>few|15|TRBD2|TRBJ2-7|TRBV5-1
TGCGCCAGCAGCCCACTAGCGGGGGGGCCCTACGAGCAGTACTTC
CASSPLAGGPYEQYF
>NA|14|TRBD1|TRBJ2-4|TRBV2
TGTGCCAGCAAAACAGGGGGCTTGAAAAACATTCAGTACTTC
CASKTGGLKNIQYF
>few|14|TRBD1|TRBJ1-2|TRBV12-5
TGTGCTAGTGGTTTGGCGGGACAGGTCTATGGCTACACCTTC
CASGLAGQVYGYTF
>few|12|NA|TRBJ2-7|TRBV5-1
TGCGCCAGCAGCGGCACAGGGTATGAGCAGTACTTC
CASSGTGYEQYF
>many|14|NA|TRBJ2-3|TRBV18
TGTGCCAGCTCACAGGGGGTCAGCACAGATACGCAGTATTTT
CASSQGVSTDTQYF
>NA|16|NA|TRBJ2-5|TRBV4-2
TGTGCCAGCAGCCGTGTTGGGCAGGAGGCGCGGGAGACCCAGTACTTC
CASSRVGQEARETQYF
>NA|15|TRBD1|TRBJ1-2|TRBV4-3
TGCGCCAGCAGCCAAGGGGACAGGGTGATAGGTGGCTACACCTTC
CASSQGDRVIGGYTF
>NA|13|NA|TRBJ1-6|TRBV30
TGTGCCTGGAAGAACGCCGGGAATTCACCCCTCCACTTT
CAWKNAGNSPLHF
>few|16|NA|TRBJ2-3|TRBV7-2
TGTGCCAGCAGCTTAGCATGGGCGGGAAGCACAGATACGCAGTATTTT
CASSLAWAGSTDTQYF
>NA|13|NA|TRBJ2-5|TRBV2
TGTGCCAGCAGCCCCTACACGCGGGAGACCCAGTACTTC
CASSPYTRETQYF
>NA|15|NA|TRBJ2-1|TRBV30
TGTGCCTGGAGTGAAACTAGCCCCTCCTACAATGAGCAGTTCTTC
CAWSETSPSYNEQFF
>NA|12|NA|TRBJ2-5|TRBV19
TGTGCCACCGGGATGTCTCAAGAGACCCAGTACTTC
CATGMSQETQYF